This TCR beta chain was sequenced for a study of shared clonotypes between healthy human individuals. With respect to this clone: The antigen is not known.

Germline lookup yields CDR1 SQVTM and CDR2 ANQGSEA. The CDR3 loop spans 11 amino acids. V shed 7 bases and J shed 13 bases, with 17 bases lying between them. CD8 cells classed as naive were CD45RO-negative and positively selected for CCR7, excluding terminally differentiated effector memory CD45RA+ cells. Around 32,000 T cell genomes, or about 190 ng DNA, went into the sorted-subset replicate PCRs. In the authors' methods: From ImmunoSEQ came sequences covering only the junction and carrying no quality scores, so filtering differed. Profiled with immunoSEQ multiplex PCR; TCRdb holds only in-frame clones, not every one. The V and J calls and clone size were taken over from that table, and D and trimming were inferred from the DNA. The profile shows more than 550,000 clones, about 91% of them singletons. Study conclusions and caveats: Sampling covered nothing but blood. Tissue TCR repertoires likely differ from those found in blood.

The TCR comes from a man aged 25-45 years in good health. The genes are TRBV29-1 and TRBJ2-1; possibly TRBD2 for D (5 bases). The sequenced sample was naive CD8+ T cells sorted from blood. This chain's CDR3 is CSADPGNLQFF. For the CDR3, the DNA is TGCAGCGCTGACCCGGGGAATCTTCAGTTCTTC.